Presented here are 3 T cell receptor beta chains from one specimen sequenced in a study of CD8 T cells in Susac syndrome. With random hexamers, reverse transcription was performed on about 0.5 to 1 ug of RNA. TCRdb re-derived calls from the immunoSEQ multiplex PCR reads in MiXCR, one entry per CDR3 protein. Seen here are roughly 52,000 distinct CDR3 sequences, 85% to 95% observed once, and the top ten hold less than 0.8%. The sample taken for sequencing was CD8+ T cells from PBMCs. The origin of the receptors is a human donor with Susac syndrome.

This rearrangement joins TRBV5-3 to TRBJ1-2, with D maybe TRBD1 (5 bases). TRBV5-3 carries the ORF label, with uncertain function. CDR3 length: 12 amino acids. Trimming removed 3 bases at V and 6 bases at J, with 9 bases between. The CDR3 nucleotides read TGTGCCAGAAGCTGGGGACGGCATGGCTACACCTTC. Translated: CARSWGRHGYTF.

This chain links TRBV7-9 with TRBJ2-5; D is unclear. The CDR3 has 12 residues. Between the trimmed V and J ends, which lost 5 bases and 5 bases, there was a span of 9 bases. Germline CDR1 is SEHNR and CDR2 is FQNEAQ (reference sequence). CDR3 nucleotide sequence: TGTGCCAGCAGCCCGAAATGGGAGACCCAGTACTTC. This sequence encodes CASSPKWETQYF.

The V gene is TRBV12-3 or TRBV12-4, the J gene TRBJ2-3; 8 nucleotides line up with TRBD1. V shed 4 bases, J shed 0 bases, and the junction held 3 bases outside the gene matches. CDR3 length: 15 residues. The CDR3: CASSSQGASTDTQYF. The CDR3 region has the DNA TGTGCCAGCAGTTCCCAGGGGGCGAGCACAGATACGCAGTATTTT.